The 25 T cell receptor beta chains reported below all come from one sample, sequenced in a study of cytomegalovirus exposure and HLA in healthy donors. Profiled with immunoSEQ multiplex PCR; TCRdb holds only in-frame clones, not every one. The table records about 180,000 clones, 85% of them present only once. The sample taken for sequencing was PBMCs. The source of these receptors is a man aged 18 to 29 in good health and CMV-seropositive.

The chain uses TRBV9 and TRBJ2-3; 9 positions agree with TRBD2. From germline, CDR1 is SGDLS and CDR2 YYNGEE. This CDR3 is 19 amino acids long. The V and J ends lost 2 bases and 0 bases, in that order; junction bases with no gene match: 13. CDR3 amino acids: CASSVGASGAPSSTDTQYF. The CDR3 region has the DNA TGTGCCAGCAGCGTCGGGGCTAGCGGGGCCCCTTCTAGCACAGATACGCAGTATTTT.

The chain combines TRBV27 with TRBJ1-2; 8 bases match TRBD1. This CDR3 is 15 amino acids long. Germline CDR1 reads MNHEY; CDR2 reads SMNVEV (reference sequence). The V and J ends lost 5 bases and 4 bases, in that order; junction bases with no gene match: 9. The CDR3 protein is CASSPSRTGIYGYTF. CDR3 sequence (DNA): TGTGCCAGCAGTCCCTCCAGGACAGGGATCTATGGCTACACCTTC.

Details on this clone: Other nucleotide sequences from this sample produce the same CDR3. The rearrangement links TRBV28 to TRBJ2-7; D is undetermined. Trimming removed 5 bases at V and 4 bases at J, with 6 bases between. This CDR3 comprises 11 residues. CDR1 is MDHEN and CDR2 is SYDVKM in the germline V gene. CDR3: CASSTYYEQYF. The CDR3 DNA follows: TGTGCCAGCAGTACTTATTACGAGCAGTACTTC.

This clone has just one count. The chain carries TRBV27 and TRBJ2-7; TRBD2 matches 8 bases. Looked up from germline, CDR1 is MNHEY and CDR2 is SMNVEV (reference sequence). The CDR3 is 13 residues long. After removal of 5 bases from V and 6 bases from J, the junction contained 6 bases not matched to a gene. CDR3 sequence (DNA): TGTGCCAGCAGTGTCGGGGGGGGGCTCGAGCAGTACTTC. The encoded protein is CASSVGGGLEQYF.

The rearrangement links TRBV9 to TRBJ1-4; 9 nucleotides agree with TRBD1. The germline gives CDR1 SGDLS, CDR2 YYNGEE. This CDR3 region has 15 residues. The ends lost 4 bases at V and 8 bases at J; junction bases unmatched: 9. This chain's CDR3 is CASSPGWTGEEKLFF. Written as DNA, the CDR3 is TGTGCCAGCAGCCCCGGATGGACAGGGGAGGAAAAACTGTTTTTT.

J is TRBJ1-5 and V is TRBV28; D is unclear. Trimming left V 4 bases short and J 2 bases short, with 12 bases between. The germline V gene has CDR1 MDHEN and CDR2 SYDVKM. The CDR3 has 15 amino acids. The CDR3: CASSYPAWRNQPQHF. The CDR3 bases are TGTGCCAGCAGTTACCCCGCCTGGCGCAATCAGCCCCAGCATTTT.

This sequence joins TRBV5-5 and TRBJ2-7; 8 bases map to TRBD1. The V gene end was trimmed by 0 bases and the J gene end by 2 bases; junction bases not matched to a gene: 4. Germline CDR1 SGHKS, CDR2 YYEKEE (reference sequence). This CDR3 is 15 amino acids long. The CDR3 loop reads CASSLETGEAYEQYF. CDR3 DNA sequence: TGTGCCAGCAGCTTGGAGACAGGGGAGGCCTACGAGCAGTACTTC.

This chain uses TRBV5-4 with TRBJ2-2; 7 nucleotides align to TRBD1. Losses at the gene ends were 0 bases for V and 3 bases for J; bases not matched to a gene: 2. This CDR3 spans 15 amino acids. CDR1 SGHNT and CDR2 YYREEE come from the germline V gene (reference sequence). Written as DNA, the CDR3 is TGTGCCAGCAGCTTGGCGGGACAGTACACCGGGGAGCTGTTTTTT. Its protein product is CASSLAGQYTGELFF.

This clone was found once. The chain carries TRBV10-3 and TRBJ1-1; maybe TRBD1 (6 bases). This CDR3 is 15 amino acids long. The V gene's germline CDR1 is ENHRY and CDR2 SYGVKD. The ends were cut back, 4 bases at V and 1 base at J, with 13 bases in the middle. The CDR3 protein is CAISGLGAENTEAFF. The CDR3 nucleotides read TGTGCCATCAGTGGACTGGGGGCGGAGAACACTGAAGCTTTCTTT.

V usage is TRBV5-4 and J usage is TRBJ2-5; 10 positions match TRBD2. Germline CDR1 reads SGHNT; CDR2 reads YYREEE (reference sequence). The length of the CDR3 is 16 residues. V was pared by 4 bases and J by 5 bases, with 11 bases of the junction left unmatched. CDR3 in DNA: TGTGCCAGCAGCACCGTGAGCGGGGGGGGTCGGGAGACCCAGTACTTC. Amino acids: CASSTVSGGGRETQYF.

This clone came up a few times. The V and J genes are TRBV10-2 and TRBJ2-5; 14 positions agree with TRBD2. The germline V gene encodes CDR1 WSHSY and CDR2 SAAADI. The V gene end was trimmed by 5 bases and the J gene end by 13 bases; junction bases not matched to a gene: 3. The length of the CDR3 is 12 residues. The CDR3 sequence: CASSPGLAGGYF. Written as DNA, the CDR3 is TGCGCCAGCAGTCCCGGACTAGCGGGAGGGTACTTC.

The chain carries TRBV10-3 and TRBJ2-3; 12 bases are a match to TRBD2. Trimming removed 6 bases from V and 2 bases from J; junction bases left unmatched: 3. Germline V gene data show CDR1 as ENHRY and CDR2 as SYGVKD. The CDR3 has 15 residues. The CDR3 here is CAISRTSGTTDTQYF. Here the CDR3 DNA reads TGTGCCATCAGCCGGACTAGCGGGACCACAGATACGCAGTATTTT.

The chain employs TRBV5-1 and TRBJ2-3, with 10 bases that match TRBD2. Germline V gene sequence: CDR1 SGHRS, CDR2 YFSETQ. This CDR3 has 15 amino acids. J was trimmed by 0 bases and V by 4 bases; bases with no gene match: 2. The CDR3 loop is CASSPTSGSTDTQYF. CDR3 coding DNA: TGCGCCAGCAGCCCGACTAGCGGGAGCACAGATACGCAGTATTTT.

The count of this clone is one. In DNA, the CDR3 is TGTGCCAGCAGTGATTCCCAACAGGGGCAGCCCTACGAGCAGTACTTC. Its translation: CASSDSQQGQPYEQYF. The V call is TRBV6-1, the J call TRBJ2-7, with 7 bases aligning to TRBD1. With 3 bases clipped from V and 2 bases from J, the junction kept 10 bases outside the gene matches. CDR1 is MNHNS and CDR2 is SASEGT in the germline V gene. The CDR3 is 16 residues long.

The chain employs TRBV5-1 and TRBJ1-2; D is ambiguous. Germline loops: CDR1 SGHRS, CDR2 YFSETQ. The length of the CDR3 is 14 residues. Deletions cut 2 bases from V and 0 bases from J, with 8 bases between. This chain's CDR3 is CASSFGETNYGYTF. DNA for the CDR3: TGCGCCAGCAGCTTCGGGGAAACTAACTATGGCTACACCTTC.

The chain is built from TRBV5-1 and TRBJ2-7, with TRBD2 as a possible D gene (5 bases). Deletions cut 3 bases from V and 3 bases from J, with 13 bases between. This CDR3 region has 14 residues. The germline gives CDR1 SGHRS, CDR2 YFSETQ. The CDR3 nucleotides are TGCGCCAGCAGCTCCCTAGGTAGCGTCTACGAGCAGTACTTC. Its translation: CASSSLGSVYEQYF.

The rearrangement links TRBV7-8 to TRBJ2-7; D ambiguous. CDR1 and CDR2 (germline): SGHVS, FQNEAQ. Trimming shortened V by 0 bases and J by 3 bases, and 12 bases separated the two germline ends. CDR3 length equals 15 residues. The CDR3 DNA is TGTGCCAGCAGCTTAGCGCCCGGCAGCGTCTACGAGCAGTACTTC. Amino acids: CASSLAPGSVYEQYF.

V and J are TRBV27 and TRBJ2-7; a possible D gene is TRBD2 (6 bases). The CDR3 runs to 16 residues. The V end was cut by 0 bases, the J end by 2 bases, with 14 bases between. The germline gives CDR1 MNHEY, CDR2 SMNVEV (reference sequence). This CDR3 is CASSLSSGTLPYEQYF. The CDR3 DNA follows: TGTGCCAGCAGTTTATCTTCCGGGACTCTCCCCTACGAGCAGTACTTC.

The rearrangement links TRBV15 to TRBJ1-4; maybe TRBD1 (5 bases). The CDR3 runs 21 residues. Per the germline V gene, CDR1 is LNHNV and CDR2 is YYDKDF (reference sequence). V was clipped by 0 bases and J by 0 bases, with 23 bases between them. CDR3 sequence: CATSRDRGPGKGYSTNEKLFF. The CDR3 coding sequence is TGTGCCACCAGCAGAGATAGGGGCCCAGGGAAGGGCTATTCAACTAATGAAAAACTGTTTTTT.

This chain joins TRBV28 and TRBJ2-7; 7 bases fit TRBD2. The CDR3 is made up of 15 amino acids. Germline CDR1 MDHEN, CDR2 SYDVKM. The junction had 4 bases not matched to a gene; V was cut back by 2 bases and J by 0 bases. The DNA of the CDR3 is TGTGCCAGCAGTTTAAGGGCTAGCGGCTCCTACGAGCAGTACTTC. Translated: CASSLRASGSYEQYF.

The genes are TRBV6-5 and TRBJ1-2; D is unresolved. Germline V lookup: CDR1 MNHEY, CDR2 SVGAGI. The CDR3 length is 13 residues. V was trimmed by 6 bases and J by 3 bases, leaving 11 bases between them. For the CDR3, the DNA is TGTGCCAGCAGCCGCAGTTCTCACTATGGCTACACCTTC. Translation gives CASSRSSHYGYTF.

CDR3 sequence (DNA): TGTGCCAGCAGAACCGGGACAGAGACTCATGGCTACACCTTC. Its translation is CASRTGTETHGYTF. The chain joins TRBV6-1 to TRBJ1-2, with 7 nucleotides matching TRBD1. The germline V gene encodes CDR1 MNHNS and CDR2 SASEGT. This CDR3 contains 14 residues. After removal of 6 bases from V and 6 bases from J, the junction contained 10 bases not matched to a gene.

The chain links TRBV30 to TRBJ1-2; 10 nucleotides align to TRBD1. With V trimmed by 3 bases and J by 7 bases, 5 bases remained unmatched. The CDR3 is 13 residues long. CDR1 is GTSNPN, CDR2 SVGIG, per germline (reference sequence). CDR3 sequence: CAWSRDRGSGYTF. For the CDR3, the DNA is TGTGCCTGGAGCCGGGACAGGGGATCTGGCTACACCTTC.

The chain employs TRBV4-1 and TRBJ2-1; D is unclear. V was pared by 5 bases and J by 3 bases, with 8 bases between. Germline CDR1 MGHRA, CDR2 YSYEKL. The CDR3 runs 13 residues. The chain's CDR3 is CASSYLVYNEQFF. DNA of the CDR3: TGCGCCAGCAGCTATTTAGTCTACAATGAGCAGTTCTTC.

The rearrangement links TRBV28 to TRBJ2-7; D possibly corresponds to TRBD1 (7 bases). Between the trimmed V and J ends, which lost 5 bases and 0 bases, there was a span of 14 bases. Germline values: CDR1 MDHEN, CDR2 SYDVKM. This CDR3 is 15 amino acids long. CDR3 bases: TGTGCCAGCAGTCCCCGGGGGACAGTCTCCTACGAGCAGTACTTC. This gives the protein CASSPRGTVSYEQYF.